The clone carrying this TCR beta chain came up a few times. Its specificity is not known. CDR1 is MNHNS and CDR2 is SASEGT in the germline V gene. The CDR3 is made up of 14 amino acids. V shed 6 bases and J 1 base; nucleotides not matched to a gene: 5. This record belongs to a study of CD8 T cells in ankylosing spondylitis. Study findings and constraints: Reactive arthritis synovial fluid and blood previously showed some of these motif variants. Apparently characteristic of ankylosing spondylitis blood was a TCR beta motif (roughly eight highly homologous variants).

TCRdb used MiXCR to reprocess the 5' RACE reads, holding one entry per CDR3 protein. The data contain approximately 400,000 distinct CDR3 sequences, roughly a quarter of them singletons. This chain uses TRBV6-1 with TRBJ2-5; 7 nucleotides match TRBD1. This receptor was taken from a male donor with ankylosing spondylitis. The sequencing sample was made of blood, either unsorted or a sorted T cell fraction (not recorded which). The CDR3 region has the DNA TGTGCCAGCAGCCAGACAGGGATCCAAGAGACCCAGTACTTC. This translates into CASSQTGIQETQYF.